Below are 6 T cell receptor beta chains sequenced from a single sample in a study of shared clonotypes between healthy human individuals. The naive CD8 subset, CD45RO-negative cells positively selected for CCR7, excluded terminally differentiated effector memory CD45RA+ cells. Using immunoSEQ multiplex PCR, the repertoire was profiled, and TCRdb retains in-frame clones only, with some absent. The table lists roughly 2,000,000 clones, around 95% of them singletons. Sequenced material: naive CD8+ T cells from PBMCs. These receptors all come from a man between 18 and 29 years old in good health. Some clones in this sample may be carry-over from other donors' samples.

About this clone: The same CDR3 is also encoded by other DNA sequences in this sample. The chain combines TRBV9 with TRBJ1-2; a possible D gene is TRBD1 (5 bases). Trimming removed 0 bases from V and 3 bases from J, with 9 bases in between. Germline lookup yields CDR1 SGDLS and CDR2 YYNGEE. This CDR3 has 14 amino acids. Written as DNA, the CDR3 is TGTGCCAGCAGCGTAGGGGGCGGCTACTATGGCTACACCTTC. It codes for CASSVGGGYYGYTF.

The CDR3: CASSFNLAIGELFF. The CDR3 bases are TGTGCCAGCAGTTTTAACCTAGCGATCGGGGAGCTGTTTTTT. V is TRBV28 and J is TRBJ2-2, with a weak D call TRBD2 (6 bases). Germline V gives CDR1 MDHEN, CDR2 SYDVKM. Trimming took off 3 bases at V and 7 bases at J, with 12 bases between the two ends. The CDR3 covers 14 residues.

Here the CDR3 DNA reads TGTGCCAGCAGCTTAGCGCTAGCGGGATCCCGCCAAGACCTCTACGAGCAGTACTTC. Its protein is CASSLALAGSRQDLYEQYF. The chain has TRBV7-8 and TRBJ2-7, with TRBD2 matching over 9 bases. This CDR3 comprises 19 residues. The germline CDR1 and CDR2 sequences are SGHVS and FQNEAQ. V trimming: 0 bases; J trimming: 3 bases; junction bases outside the gene matches: 15.

About this clone: This sample also contains other DNA sequences that code for the same CDR3. The gene calls are TRBV7-9 and TRBJ2-7; D might be TRBD2 (6 bases). CDR1 is SEHNR and CDR2 is FQNEAQ in the germline V gene (reference sequence). The CDR3 has 13 residues. V was trimmed by 1 base and J by 3 bases, leaving 7 bases between them. CDR3 loop: CASSLDGGYEQYF. CDR3 coding DNA: TGTGCCAGCAGCTTAGACGGGGGCTACGAGCAGTACTTC.

The chain couples TRBV28 to TRBJ1-2, with 8 bases that match TRBD1. The germline V gene has CDR1 MDHEN and CDR2 SYDVKM. Trimming cost V 5 bases and J 2 bases; bases outside gene matches: 13. This CDR3 spans 17 amino acids. CDR3 amino acids: CASSSSVYRDRNYGYTF. The CDR3, as DNA: TGTGCCAGCAGTAGCTCCGTTTACCGGGACAGGAACTATGGCTACACCTTC.

As concerns this clone: The sample holds other DNA sequences that translate to the same CDR3. The chain employs TRBV5-1 and TRBJ2-7; possibly TRBD1 for D (6 bases). The CDR3 covers 13 residues. The germline V gene encodes CDR1 SGHRS and CDR2 YFSETQ. V dropped 4 bases and J dropped 2 bases, with 10 bases sitting between them. The CDR3 reads CASSPDRTYEQYF. As DNA, the CDR3 is TGCGCCAGCAGCCCGGACAGAACCTACGAGCAGTACTTC.